This TCR beta chain was sequenced for a study of beta chain features in type 1 diabetes. Expressed TCRB transcripts were sequenced because the entire RNA isolate underwent reverse transcription. Assay used: immunoSEQ multiplex PCR; TCRdb lists only in-frame clones, some missing. The profile shows 500,000 to 700,000 clones, roughly a sixth of them singletons. Note on this clone: The antigen remains unidentified.

The study's findings and limits: Patients with Type 1 diabetes showed moderately but significantly shorter TCRB CDR3s in all four CD4+ subsets.

The CDR3 is 16 residues long. V was cut by 4 bases and J by 3 bases, with 16 bases left in between. CDR1 and CDR2 from the germline V gene are SGHTA and FQGNSA. Every sorted population was more than 95% pure. The source is a man aged 18 to 29 in good health. The rearrangement uses TRBV7-2 and TRBJ2-1, with TRBD1 as a possible D gene (5 bases). The sequencing input was naive CD4+ T cells from blood. The CDR3 coding sequence is TGTGCCAGCAGCTATTATCGGGCAAGGGGCTACAATGAGCAGTTCTTC. Its translation is CASSYYRARGYNEQFF.